This T cell receptor (beta chain) appears in the sequencing data of a study of blood T cell repertoires in COVID-19. Germline V lookup: CDR1 SGHNT, CDR2 YENEEA. V was clipped by 4 bases and J by 1 base; unmatched bases: 8. The length of the CDR3 is 16 residues. Measured with immunoSEQ multiplex PCR; TCRdb has only the in-frame clones, and not every one. The sample has roughly 160,000 clones, about 88% seen once; the top ten hold roughly 24%. The sequenced material came from peripheral blood. This chain links TRBV11-3 with TRBJ2-3; TRBD1 matches 7 bases. The origin of this receptor is a man aged 55 to 70 with acute or convalescent COVID-19. The CDR3 region has the DNA TGTGCCAGCAGCTCCATCAGGGGGAAGGGCACAGATACGCAGTATTTT. Its protein is CASSSIRGKGTDTQYF.